This TCR beta chain was found in a study of identical twins (dated by TCRdb to about 2016). At the level of the whole study: TCR alpha and beta repertoires from monozygotic twins, unrelated adults of various ages and cord blood were deep-sequenced to test whether fetal clonotypes persist. Replicate twin experiments were performed at different times using different library preparation protocols to rule out contamination.

Beyond this particular receptor, the publication reports: Zero-insertion analyses could be partly confounded by invariant T cells such as MAIT and iNKT, although diverse VJ usage argued against such confounding for most clonotypes. In beta out-of-frame sequences, excess twin sharing was weaker, because having fewer shared sequences lowered the signal-to-noise ratio. Out-of-frame TCR alpha sharing in monozygotic twins was systematically underestimated by recombination models, whereas sharing between unrelated individuals was in agreement with the recombination models. Because the same donors could not be followed over many years, conclusions were based on cross-sectional statistical analysis. Compared with coincidental sharing between unrelated individuals, out-of-frame TCR alpha sequences shared between twins had an excess of sequences with low generation probability. Fewer insertions were carried by abundant cord blood beta clonotypes, a similar but weaker trend appeared in young adult naive repertoires, and no such trend appeared in memory repertoires.

Only healthy Caucasian donors were included. The twin cohort comprised three pairs of female monozygotic twins, all aged about 18 to 30 years. Positive isolation kits from Invitrogen were used to isolate CD4+ and CD8+ T cell populations. The germline V gene specifies MNHEY as CDR1 and SVGAGI as CDR2. Compared with germline, V lacks 2 bases and J lacks 2 bases; bases without a gene match: 6. From cysteine to phenylalanine, the CDR3 is 17 amino acids long. Only the CDR3 region is kept as DNA, spanning 51 bases read in frame from base 1. The library was built by means of 5' RACE. Sequencer: Illumina HiSeq 2000. Template switching introduced a universal primer binding site; the final cDNA contained a unique molecular identifier, enabling accurate counting of TCR cDNA molecules. First-strand cDNA for TCR alpha and beta chains was synthesized from specific primers in the conserved constant-segment region. Each cDNA library was double barcoded, with a SMART-Mk sample barcode plus Illumina barcodes, to control for contamination. TruSeq adapter sequences, together with Illumina sample barcodes, were added in two successive PCR steps. TCR alpha and beta cDNA libraries were sequenced on the Illumina HiSeq platform with custom primers. As for how the authors treated the data: MiGEC was used to process raw reads and extract unique molecular identifiers, and MiXCR was used to find CDR3 positions. Recombination models were inferred per individual with the repgenHMM and IGoR tools using an EM algorithm. Shared clonotype analysis was performed with the tcR package in R, normalizing sharing by the product of cloneset sizes. Out-of-frame nonproductive sequences were analyzed to study raw recombination free of thymic and clonal selection effects. Clones were called with MiXCR by TCRdb after fastp trimmed the public reads at Q25, and only in-frame beta chains were retained. Each record represents a unique CDR3 protein, reported with the most common genes and DNA among its rows. These V and J calls are TCRdb output, not the study's own analysis. The sample has about 530,000 distinct CDR3 sequences on record, roughly 15% of them singletons. The leading ten clones occupy more than 0.4% of the sample.

This clonotype has a handful of counts. The antigen it binds to is not known. Within one base of it there is no much larger clone, and no base qualities were kept. This sample was also put to use in a study of yellow fever vaccine responses in identical twins. The second investigation adds: According to the authors, in identical twins the way T cells responded to vaccination appeared partly convergent and partly personalized. Focusing on identical twins, the study followed the T cell clones that responded to the vaccine, and did so with precision.

The V and J segments used are TRBV6-5 and TRBJ2-2; a stretch of 9 junction bases matches TRBD2. Sequences were obtained from CD4+ T cells sorted from blood. The sequence was collected from a woman younger than 30 in good health. The CDR3 here reads CASSYGSSGVNTGELFF. The nucleotides read TGTGCCAGCAGTTACGGGTCTAGCGGGGTTAACACCGGGGAGCTGTTTTTT.